The entry below describes one T cell receptor (beta chain). TCRdb reprocessed the 5' RACE reads with MiXCR, giving one entry per CDR3 protein. The sample consists of 8,000 or so distinct CDR3 sequences, approximately 40% of them appearing once. V was clipped by 6 bases and J by 5 bases, with 13 bases between them. There are 14 residues in the CDR3. CDR1 is LNHNV and CDR2 is YYDKDF in the germline V gene (reference sequence). The receptor's source is a female donor with breast cancer. The sample taken for sequencing was tumor-infiltrating memory CD4+ T cells sorted from the breast tumor. Subset noted: memory CD4+ T cells, CD4+CD45RO+CD25-. The rearrangement uses TRBV15 and TRBJ1-4; possible D gene TRBD1, 6 bases. In nucleotides, the CDR3 is TGTGCCACCAGGACAGGAGAGGTCAATGAAAAACTGTTTTTT. Translating gives CATRTGEVNEKLFF.